A selection of T cell receptor beta chains follows, all from one sample in a study of blood T cell repertoires in COVID-19. Libraries were prepared by immunoSEQ multiplex PCR; TCRdb keeps only in-frame clonotypes and omits some of them. The table shows 250,000 or so clones, with approximately 90% occurring only once. Source material: PBMCs or T cells enriched from blood (not recorded which). All receptors derive from a woman aged 25 to 45 with acute COVID-19. Both conserved end residues are part of each CDR3. Fields, in order: D gene, V gene, J gene, clone size, CDR3 DNA, CDR3 protein. A D gene is named only where the DNA matches it firmly. Some rows have no size entry. The others give once, few or many, or a class for an expanded clone.

.,TRBV28,TRBJ2-1,.,TGTGCCAGCATGGGGCTAGCGTTAGACAATGAGCAGTTCTTC,CASMGLALDNEQFF
.,TRBV28,TRBJ2-7,.,TGTGCCAGCAGTATAATACAAGCTCAGCGAGGAGAGCAGTACTTC,CASSIIQAQRGEQYF
.,TRBV25-1,TRBJ1-1,.,TGTGCCAGCAGTGACAACAGGGTAGGGACTGAAGCTTTCTTT,CASSDNRVGTEAFF
.,TRBV18,TRBJ2-1,.,TGTGCCAGCTCACCAGAGCCCAGCGGTTTTTGGCGGGCGTCCAATGAGCAGTTCTTC,CASSPEPSGFWRASNEQFF
TRBD1,TRBV5-1,TRBJ2-2,.,TGCGCCAGCAGCAACACCCGGGACAGGGGATCTGGCAACACCGGGGAGCTGTTTTTT,CASSNTRDRGSGNTGELFF
TRBD2,TRBV6-1,TRBJ2-1,.,TGTGCCAGCAGTGAGCGGGGGGCAGGGACCTACAATGAGCAGTTCTTC,CASSERGAGTYNEQFF
TRBD1,TRBV6-5,TRBJ2-1,.,TGTGCCAGCAGTACCGGGACAGATGACAATGAGCAGTTCTTC,CASSTGTDDNEQFF
TRBD1,TRBV5-1,TRBJ1-6,.,TGCGCCAGCAGCTTGCTATGGGGACAGAATAATTCACCCCTCCACTTT,CASSLLWGQNNSPLHF
TRBD2,TRBV3-1/TRBV3-2,TRBJ2-1,.,TGTGCCAGCGGGGATATGGTAGCGGGAGGCCGGGATGAGCAGTTCTTC,CASGDMVAGGRDEQFF
.,TRBV30,TRBJ2-7,once,TGTGCCTGGAGTGTACCGAGGCAGTTTGAATCGGACGAGCAGTACTTC,CAWSVPRQFESDEQYF
TRBD2,TRBV23-1,TRBJ2-3,.,TGCGCCAGCATCGCGGGGCGACTAGCGGGAGAGGGGTCTAGCACAGATACGCAGTATTTT,CASIAGRLAGEGSSTDTQYF
TRBD1,TRBV2,TRBJ2-7,once,TGTGCCAGCCCGGGACAGGGAAAGAGCAACGAGCAGTACTTC,CASPGQGKSNEQYF
TRBD2,TRBV7-2,TRBJ2-3,.,TGTGCCAGCGGCGATGGGACTAGCGGGAGAGCCTCCAATTTT,CASGDGTSGRASNF
TRBD1,TRBV3-1/TRBV3-2,TRBJ2-1,.,TGTGCCAGCAGCCAAGGTACCCAGGGGGCCACCTACAATGAGCAGTTCTTC,CASSQGTQGATYNEQFF
.,TRBV21-1,TRBJ1-5,.,TGTGCCAGCAGCCACCCCCGGGACAGGTGCAATCAGCCCCAGCATTTT,CASSHPRDRCNQPQHF